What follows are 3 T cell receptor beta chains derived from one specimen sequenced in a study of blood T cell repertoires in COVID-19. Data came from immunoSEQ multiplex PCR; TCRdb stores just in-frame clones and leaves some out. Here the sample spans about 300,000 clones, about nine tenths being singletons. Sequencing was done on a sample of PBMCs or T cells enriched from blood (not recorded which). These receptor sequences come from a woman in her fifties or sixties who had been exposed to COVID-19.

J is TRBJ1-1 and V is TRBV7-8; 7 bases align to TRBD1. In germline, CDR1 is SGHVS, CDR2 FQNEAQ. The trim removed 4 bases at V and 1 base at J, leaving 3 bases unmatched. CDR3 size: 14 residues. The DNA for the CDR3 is TGTGCCAGCAGCTACGGACAGGCGAACACTGAAGCTTTCTTT. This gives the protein CASSYGQANTEAFF. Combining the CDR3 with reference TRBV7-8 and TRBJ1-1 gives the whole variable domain GAGVSQSPRYKVAKRGQDVALRCDPISGHVSLFWYQQALGQGPEFLTYFQNEAQLDKSGLPSDRFFAERPEGSVSTLKIQRTQQEDSAVYLCASSYGQANTEAFFGQGTRLTVV.

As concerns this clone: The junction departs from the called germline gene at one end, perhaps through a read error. CDR3 sequence: CASSTGFTGELFF. The CDR3 DNA follows: TGTGCTAGCAGCACAGGGTTCACCGGGGAGCTGTTTTTT. The chain combines TRBV7-7 with TRBJ2-2, with D perhaps matching TRBD1 (6 bases). Germline CDR1 SSHAT, CDR2 FNYEAQ (reference sequence). This CDR3 comprises 13 residues.

Here the CDR3 DNA reads TGCGCCAGCAGCTTGGCCCCCGACAAGAACTATGGCTACACCTTC. Translating gives CASSLAPDKNYGYTF. The chain employs TRBV5-1 and TRBJ1-2; D remains ambiguous. The CDR3 runs to 15 residues. Trimming cost V 0 bases and J 2 bases, with 11 bases left between them. Germline assignment: CDR1 SGHRS and CDR2 YFSETQ.